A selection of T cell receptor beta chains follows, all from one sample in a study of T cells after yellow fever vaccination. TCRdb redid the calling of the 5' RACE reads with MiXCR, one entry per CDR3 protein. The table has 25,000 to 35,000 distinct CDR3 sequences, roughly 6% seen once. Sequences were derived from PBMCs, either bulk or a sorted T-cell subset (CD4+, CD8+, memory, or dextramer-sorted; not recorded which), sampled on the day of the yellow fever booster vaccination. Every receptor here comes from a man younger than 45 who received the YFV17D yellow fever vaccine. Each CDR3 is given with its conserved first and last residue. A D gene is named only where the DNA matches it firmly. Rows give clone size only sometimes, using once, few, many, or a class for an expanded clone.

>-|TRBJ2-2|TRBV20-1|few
CSALKGEDGELFF
TGCAGTGCTCTGAAGGGGGAGGACGGGGAGCTGTTTTTT
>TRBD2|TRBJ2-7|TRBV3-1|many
CASSLRGGRAYEQYF
TGTGCCAGCAGCCTAAGAGGCGGGAGGGCCTACGAGCAGTACTTC
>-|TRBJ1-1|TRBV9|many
CASSLRGDTEAFF
TGTGCCAGCAGCTTACGGGGGGACACTGAAGCTTTCTTT
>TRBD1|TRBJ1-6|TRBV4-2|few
CASSQDRRQGASSPLHF
TGTGCCAGCAGCCAAGATCGTAGACAGGGGGCTAGTTCACCCCTCCACTTT
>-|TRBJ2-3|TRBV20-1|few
CSADSRGGTDTQYF
TGCAGTGCTGACAGCCGGGGCGGCACAGATACGCAGTATTTT
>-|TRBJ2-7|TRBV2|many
CASNQDSYEQYF
TGTGCCAGCAACCAGGACTCCTACGAGCAGTACTTC
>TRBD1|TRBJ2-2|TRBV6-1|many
CASRENTGGGELFF
TGTGCCAGCAGGGAAAACACAGGGGGCGGTGAGCTGTTTTTT
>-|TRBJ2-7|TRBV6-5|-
CASSYYATGGTYEQYF
TGTGCCAGCAGTTACTACGCAACCGGCGGGACCTACGAGCAGTACTTC
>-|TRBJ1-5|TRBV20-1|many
CSARDPALSPQHF
TGCAGTGCTAGAGATCCGGCCCTTTCGCCCCAGCATTTT
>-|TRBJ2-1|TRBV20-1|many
CSASAATRGTNEQFF
TGCAGTGCTAGCGCTGCGACTAGAGGTACCAATGAGCAGTTCTTC
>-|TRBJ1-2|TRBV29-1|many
CSGSLGQNYGYTF
TGCAGCGGCTCTCTGGGGCAAAATTATGGCTACACCTTC